One and the same sample provided the 20 T cell receptor beta chains below, sequenced in a study of blood T cells in healthy people across ages. PCR was performed a second time for about 7 to 11 cycles using a sample-barcoded 5' primer and a J-beta primer mix. MiXCR, applied by TCRdb to the 5' RACE reads, yields one record per CDR3 protein. The top ten clones hold more than 20% of a sample with around 2 million distinct CDR3 sequences, roughly two fifths of them seen once. The sequenced sample consisted of blood. Receptors were obtained from a human donor in good health.

V and J are TRBV24-1 and TRBJ2-1; tentative D call: TRBD2 (6 bases). This CDR3 contains 17 residues. Per the germline V gene, CDR1 is KGHDR and CDR2 is SFDVKD. V gave up 4 bases and J gave up 3 bases, with 18 bases separating them. CDR3 region: CATSESFRLSGYNEQFF. CDR3 DNA: TGTGCCACCAGTGAGTCATTCCGCCTTAGCGGCTACAATGAGCAGTTCTTC.

The chain recombines TRBV10-3 with TRBJ2-1; D might be TRBD1 or TRBD2, each matching 7 bases. The CDR3 is 13 residues long. V was pared by 10 bases and J by 7 bases, with 17 bases between. Germline V lookup: CDR1 ENHRY, CDR2 SYGVKD. Here the CDR3 reads CATRGGVVNEQFF. The CDR3 DNA sequence: TGTGCCACCAGGGGGGGAGTAGTGAATGAGCAGTTCTTC.

This chain connects TRBV4-2 to TRBJ1-2; tentative D call: TRBD1 (6 bases). The V gene's germline CDR1 is LGHNA and CDR2 YNFKEQ. CDR3 size: 16 residues. Between the trimmed V and J ends, which lost 0 bases and 3 bases, there was a span of 14 bases. CDR3 nucleotides: TGTGCCAGCAGCCAAGATGAGGGGGGGGAGTACTATGGCTACACCTTC. Its protein is CASSQDEGGEYYGYTF.

The sample holds a few counts of this clonotype. The rearrangement joins TRBV3-1 to TRBJ2-1; D unresolved. V lost 1 base to trimming and J lost 9 bases, with 10 bases between them. The CDR3 loop spans 13 amino acids. CDR1 and CDR2 from the germline V gene are LGHDT and YNNKEL (reference sequence). CDR3 sequence: CASSQVLASEQFF. The CDR3 DNA reads TGTGCCAGCAGCCAAGTCCTGGCGTCTGAGCAGTTCTTC.

This clonotype was counted between two and nine times. The chain combines TRBV4-2 with TRBJ2-3; D is uncertain. This CDR3 has 15 residues. Germline V gives CDR1 LGHNA, CDR2 YNFKEQ. The V end lost 3 bases, the J end lost 6 bases, and 16 bases lay between the germline ends. DNA for the CDR3: TGTGCCAGCAGCCAGCGAAGAGACGTCCTTGATACGCAGTATTTT. It is translated as CASSQRRDVLDTQYF.

This clonotype was counted only a few times. The gene calls are TRBV7-2 and TRBJ2-1; no clear D gene. Trimming shortened V by 2 bases and J by 10 bases, and 9 bases separated the two germline ends. This CDR3 spans 12 amino acids. CDR1 is SGHTA and CDR2 is FQGNSA in the germline V gene. In DNA, the CDR3 is TGTGCCAGCAGCTTACCCGTTTTGGAGCAGTTCTTC. Amino acid sequence: CASSLPVLEQFF.

The chain employs TRBV6-5 and TRBJ1-1; 7 positions agree with TRBD1. The CDR3 loop spans 13 amino acids. V gave up 6 bases and J gave up 5 bases; unmatched junction bases: 6. Germline V gene data show CDR1 as MNHEY and CDR2 as SVGAGI. The CDR3 coding sequence is TGTGCCAGCAGGGCTGGACAGGTTACTGAAGCTTTCTTT. The encoded protein is CASRAGQVTEAFF.

CDR3 amino acids: CASSSQTGVGYGYTF. The CDR3 DNA sequence: TGCGCCAGCAGCTCCCAGACAGGGGTTGGCTATGGCTACACCTTC. The chain has TRBV5-1 and TRBJ1-2, with TRBD1 identical over 8 bases. The CDR3 is 15 amino acids. Trimming took 3 bases from V and 4 from J; bases not matched to a gene: 8. From germline, CDR1 is SGHRS and CDR2 YFSETQ.

The genes are TRBV28 and TRBJ2-5, with D perhaps matching TRBD2 (6 bases). Per the germline V gene, CDR1 is MDHEN and CDR2 is SYDVKM. CDR3 length: 16 residues. V gave up 6 bases and J gave up 0 bases, with 17 bases separating them. DNA for the CDR3: TGTGCCAGCAGCCCCTGGAGGGGCGGGGACCAAGAGACCCAGTACTTC. Its translation: CASSPWRGGDQETQYF. Full variable domain (missing parts from reference TRBV28 and TRBJ2-5): DVKVTQSSRYLVKRTGEKVFLECVQDMDHENMFWYRQDPGLGLRLIYFSYDVKMKEKGDIPEGYSVSREKKERFSLILESASTNQTSMYLCASSPWRGGDQETQYFGPGTRLLVL.

V and J are TRBV20-1 and TRBJ2-3, with TRBD2 as a possible D gene (5 bases). The V end was cut by 0 bases, the J end by 8 bases, with 15 bases between. The germline V gene encodes CDR1 DFQATT and CDR2 SNEGSKA (reference sequence). This CDR3 contains 14 residues. This CDR3 reads CSAREGARLVTQYF. CDR3 DNA: TGCAGTGCTAGAGAGGGAGCGCGGCTGGTTACGCAGTATTTT.

This clonotype was observed a few times. The V gene is TRBV7-2, the J gene TRBJ2-7; D unclear. The CDR3 totals 15 residues. Germline V CDR1 and CDR2: SGHTA, FQGNSA. Trimming left V 5 bases short and J 5 bases short, with 19 bases between. This chain's CDR3 is CASSQRLSLPHEQYF. CDR3 DNA sequence: TGTGCCAGCAGCCAAAGACTCTCCCTCCCGCACGAGCAGTACTTC.

This clonotype was detected a few times. This rearrangement joins TRBV20-1 to TRBJ1-5; TRBD1 agrees at 9 bases. With 5 bases clipped from V and 5 bases from J, the junction kept 7 bases outside the gene matches. Germline V gene data show CDR1 as DFQATT and CDR2 as SNEGSKA (reference sequence). CDR3 length equals 14 residues. The CDR3: CSAPKGQGDQPQHF. CDR3 DNA: TGCAGTGCTCCCAAGGGACAGGGTGATCAGCCCCAGCATTTT.

This chain links TRBV5-6 with TRBJ2-3, with TRBD2 identical over 8 bases. The CDR3 is 18 residues long. V was pared by 0 bases and J by 9 bases, with 18 bases of the junction left unmatched. Germline V gene lookup returns CDR1 SGHDT and CDR2 YYEEEE. This CDR3 reads CASSLASGRGVYEGTQYF. The CDR3 nucleotides are TGTGCCAGCAGCTTGGCCTCGGGGCGGGGGGTTTACGAAGGGACGCAGTATTTT.

The J gene is TRBJ1-6, the V gene TRBV5-1; D is unclear. Germline CDR1 SGHRS, CDR2 YFSETQ. The CDR3 runs to 20 residues. V lost 0 bases to trimming and J lost 3 bases, with 22 bases between them. CDR3 nucleotides: TGCGCCAGCAGCTTGGTGGGCAGATCTAGCCTTCTGAGCTATAATTCACCCCTCCACTTT. Encoded protein: CASSLVGRSSLLSYNSPLHF. Supplemented by reference TRBV5-1 and TRBJ1-6, the full variable domain reads KAGVTQTPRYLIKTRGQQVTLSCSPISGHRSVSWYQQTPGQGLQFLFEYFSETQRNKGNFPGRFSGRQFSNSRSEMNVSTLELGDSALYLCASSLVGRSSLLSYNSPLHFGNGTRLTVT.

This clonotype was counted a few times. The chain carries TRBV6-2 or TRBV6-3 and TRBJ2-7; 14 bases are shared with TRBD2. The J segment lost 0 bases and the V segment lost 7 bases, leaving 17 bases of the junction unmatched. Germline loops: CDR1 MNHEY, CDR2 SVGEGT. The CDR3 covers 20 residues. CDR3 residues: CASTDTYPGLAGARSYEQYF. The CDR3 coding sequence is TGTGCCAGCACAGACACTTACCCGGGACTAGCGGGGGCACGCTCCTACGAGCAGTACTTC.

This sequence joins TRBV28 and TRBJ1-2, with D uncertain. This CDR3 region has 14 residues. Germline lookup yields CDR1 MDHEN and CDR2 SYDVKM. V dropped 2 bases and J dropped 1 base, with 8 bases sitting between them. The CDR3 spells CASSLLSFNYGYTF. DNA for the CDR3: TGTGCCAGCAGTTTACTTAGCTTTAACTATGGCTACACCTTC.

The gene calls are TRBV5-5 and TRBJ2-1; perhaps TRBD2 as D (6 bases). This CDR3 is 15 amino acids long. V was pared by 0 bases and J by 3 bases, with 10 bases between. Germline V gene lookup returns CDR1 SGHKS and CDR2 YYEKEE (reference sequence). CDR3 loop: CASSLGAGNYNEQFF. CDR3 nucleotide sequence: TGTGCCAGCAGCTTGGGGGCGGGGAACTACAATGAGCAGTTCTTC.

In its sample, this clonotype was seen a few times. The chain is built from TRBV6-5 and TRBJ1-2; 9 positions agree with TRBD1. This CDR3 is built from 16 residues. CDR1 and CDR2 (germline): MNHEY, SVGAGI. The J segment lost 4 bases and the V segment lost 0 bases, leaving 6 bases of the junction unmatched. The CDR3 sequence is CASSYSDGTGTYGYTF. The CDR3, as DNA: TGTGCCAGCAGTTACTCAGATGGGACAGGGACCTATGGCTACACCTTC.

This clonotype has more than one count but fewer than ten. V and J are TRBV12-3 or TRBV12-4 and TRBJ2-4; D remains unclear. The J call may be incorrect, as the DNA end agrees better with TRBJ2-7. The length of the CDR3 is 14 residues. This chain's CDR3 is CASSYNPWDYEQYF. CDR3 in DNA: TGTGCCAGCAGTTACAATCCATGGGACTACGAGCAGTACTTC.

The chain employs TRBV15 and TRBJ2-1; D remains ambiguous. The germline V gene has CDR1 LNHNV and CDR2 YYDKDF (reference sequence). The CDR3 covers 14 residues. The germline V and J ends were trimmed by 9 bases and 6 bases, with 18 bases remaining between them. The CDR3 loop is CATGATFTTNEQFF. For the CDR3, the DNA is TGTGCCACTGGCGCGACTTTCACGACCAATGAGCAGTTCTTC.